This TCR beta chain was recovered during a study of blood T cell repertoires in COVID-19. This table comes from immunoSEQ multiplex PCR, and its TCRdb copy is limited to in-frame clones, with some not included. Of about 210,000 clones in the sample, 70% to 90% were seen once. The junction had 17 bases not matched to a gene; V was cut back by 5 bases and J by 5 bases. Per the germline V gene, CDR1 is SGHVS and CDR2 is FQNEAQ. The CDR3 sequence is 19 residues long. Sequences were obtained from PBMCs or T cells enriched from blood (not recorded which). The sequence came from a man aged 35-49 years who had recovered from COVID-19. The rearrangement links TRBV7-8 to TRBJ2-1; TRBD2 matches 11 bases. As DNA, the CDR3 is TGTGCCAGCAGCCTAAAGGGACTAGCGGCCGCTTATAGGGACAATGAGCAGTTCTTC. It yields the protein CASSLKGLAAAYRDNEQFF.